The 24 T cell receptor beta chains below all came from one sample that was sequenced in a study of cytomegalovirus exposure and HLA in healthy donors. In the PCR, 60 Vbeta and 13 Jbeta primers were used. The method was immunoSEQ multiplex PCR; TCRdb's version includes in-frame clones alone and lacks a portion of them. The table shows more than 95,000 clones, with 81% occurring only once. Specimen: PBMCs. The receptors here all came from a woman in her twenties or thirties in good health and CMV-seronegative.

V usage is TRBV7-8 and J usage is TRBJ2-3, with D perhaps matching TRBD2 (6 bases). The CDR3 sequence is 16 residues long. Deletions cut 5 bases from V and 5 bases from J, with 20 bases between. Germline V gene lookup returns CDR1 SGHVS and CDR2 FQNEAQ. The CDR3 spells CASSPMTGTGGDTQYF. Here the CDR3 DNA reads TGTGCCAGCAGCCCGATGACCGGGACTGGGGGAGATACGCAGTATTTT.

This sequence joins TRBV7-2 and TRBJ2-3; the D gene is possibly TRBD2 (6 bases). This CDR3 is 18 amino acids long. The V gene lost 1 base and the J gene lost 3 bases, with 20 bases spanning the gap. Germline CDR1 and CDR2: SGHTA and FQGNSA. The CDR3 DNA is TGTGCCAGCAGCTTAGTTTGGAGGACACCGAGCGGGACAGATACGCAGTATTTT. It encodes CASSLVWRTPSGTDTQYF. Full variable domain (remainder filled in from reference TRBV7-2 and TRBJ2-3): GAGVSQSPSNKVTEKGKDVELRCDPISGHTALYWYRQSLGQGLEFLIYFQGNSAPDKSGLPSDRFSAERTGGSVSTLTIQRTQQEDSAVYLCASSLVWRTPSGTDTQYFGPGTRLTVL.

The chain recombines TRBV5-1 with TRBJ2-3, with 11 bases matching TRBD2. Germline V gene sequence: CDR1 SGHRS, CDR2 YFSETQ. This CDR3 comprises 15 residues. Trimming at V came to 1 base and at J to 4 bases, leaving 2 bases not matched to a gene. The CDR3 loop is CASSLSLAGADTQYF. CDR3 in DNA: TGCGCCAGCAGCTTGTCACTAGCGGGAGCAGATACGCAGTATTTT. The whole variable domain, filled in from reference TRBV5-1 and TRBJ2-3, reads KAGVTQTPRYLIKTRGQQVTLSCSPISGHRSVSWYQQTPGQGLQFLFEYFSETQRNKGNFPGRFSGRQFSNSRSEMNVSTLELGDSALYLCASSLSLAGADTQYFGPGTRLTVL.

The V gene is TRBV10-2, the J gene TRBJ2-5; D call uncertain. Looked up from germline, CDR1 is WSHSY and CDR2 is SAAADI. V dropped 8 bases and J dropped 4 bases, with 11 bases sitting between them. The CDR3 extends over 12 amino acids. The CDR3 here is CASGPRLETQYF. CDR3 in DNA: TGCGCCAGCGGGCCAAGGTTAGAGACCCAGTACTTC.

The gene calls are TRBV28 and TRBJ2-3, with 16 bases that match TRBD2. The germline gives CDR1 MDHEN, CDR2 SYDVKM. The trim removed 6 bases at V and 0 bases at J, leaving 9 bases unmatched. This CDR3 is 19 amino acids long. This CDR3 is CASRPPGLAGGPSTDTQYF. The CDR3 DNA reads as TGTGCCAGCAGACCACCGGGACTAGCGGGAGGGCCAAGCACAGATACGCAGTATTTT.

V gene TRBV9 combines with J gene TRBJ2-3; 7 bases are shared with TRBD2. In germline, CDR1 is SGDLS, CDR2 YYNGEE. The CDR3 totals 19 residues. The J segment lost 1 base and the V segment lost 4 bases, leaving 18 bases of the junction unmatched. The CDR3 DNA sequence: TGTGCCAGCAGCCCAGACCCCAGACCGCGAGGGAGGGGCACAGATACGCAGTATTTT. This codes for CASSPDPRPRGRGTDTQYF. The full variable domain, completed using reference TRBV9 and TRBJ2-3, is DSGVTQTPKHLITATGQRVTLRCSPRSGDLSVYWYQQSLDQGLQFLIQYYNGEERAKGNILERFSAQQFPDLHSELNLSSLELGDSALYFCASSPDPRPRGRGTDTQYFGPGTRLTVL.

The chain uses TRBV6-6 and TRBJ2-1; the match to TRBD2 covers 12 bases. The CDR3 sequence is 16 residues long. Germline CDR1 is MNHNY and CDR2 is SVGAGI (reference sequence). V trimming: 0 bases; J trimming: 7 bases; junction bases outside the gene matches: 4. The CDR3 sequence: CASSYSGLAGRNEQFF. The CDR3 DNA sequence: TGTGCCAGCAGTTACTCAGGACTAGCGGGACGGAATGAGCAGTTCTTC.

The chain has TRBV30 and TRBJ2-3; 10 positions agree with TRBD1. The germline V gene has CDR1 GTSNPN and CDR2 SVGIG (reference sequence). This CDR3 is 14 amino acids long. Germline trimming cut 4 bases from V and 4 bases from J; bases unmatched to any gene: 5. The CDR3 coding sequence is TGTGCCTGGATCGGACAGGGGGTACCAGATACGCAGTATTTT. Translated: CAWIGQGVPDTQYF.

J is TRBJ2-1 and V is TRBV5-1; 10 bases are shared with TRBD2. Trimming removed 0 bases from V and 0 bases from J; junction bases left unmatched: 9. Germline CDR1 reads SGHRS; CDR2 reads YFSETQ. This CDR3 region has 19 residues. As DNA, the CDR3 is TGCGCCAGCAGCTTGGGAACCAGCGGGAGGGCCAACTCCTACAATGAGCAGTTCTTC. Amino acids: CASSLGTSGRANSYNEQFF.

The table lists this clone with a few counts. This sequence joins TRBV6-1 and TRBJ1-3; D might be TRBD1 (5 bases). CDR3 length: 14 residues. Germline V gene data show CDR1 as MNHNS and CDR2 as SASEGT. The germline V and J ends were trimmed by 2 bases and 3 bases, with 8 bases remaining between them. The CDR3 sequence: CASSEKGYGNTIYF. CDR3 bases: TGTGCCAGCAGTGAAAAGGGGTATGGAAACACCATATATTTT.

As DNA, the CDR3 is TGTGCCAGCAGCTCCGGGACTAGCGGCGCGGAGACCCAGTACTTC. This translates into CASSSGTSGAETQYF. V usage is TRBV7-9 and J usage is TRBJ2-5; 11 nucleotides match TRBD2. The germline V gene encodes CDR1 SEHNR and CDR2 FQNEAQ (reference sequence). This CDR3 has 15 residues. The V gene end was trimmed by 4 bases and the J gene end by 5 bases; junction bases not matched to a gene: 6.

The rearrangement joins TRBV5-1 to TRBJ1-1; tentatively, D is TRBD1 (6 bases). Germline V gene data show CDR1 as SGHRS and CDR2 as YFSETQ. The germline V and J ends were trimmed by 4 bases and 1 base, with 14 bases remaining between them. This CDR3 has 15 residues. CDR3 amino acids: CASSPGGARNTEAFF. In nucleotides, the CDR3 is TGCGCCAGCAGCCCCGGGGGGGCCCGGAACACTGAAGCTTTCTTT.

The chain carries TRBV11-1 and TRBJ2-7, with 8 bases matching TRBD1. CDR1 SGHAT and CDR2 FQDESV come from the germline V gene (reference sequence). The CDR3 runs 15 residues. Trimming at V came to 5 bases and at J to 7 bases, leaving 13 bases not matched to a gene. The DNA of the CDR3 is TGTGCCAGCAGCCCTACCATTGGACAGGGCGGGGAGCAGTACTTC. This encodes CASSPTIGQGGEQYF.

DNA for the CDR3: TGCGCCAGCAGCCAAGGTAGCGGGGACGAGCAGTACTTC. It codes for CASSQGSGDEQYF. The gene calls are TRBV4-3 and TRBJ2-7, with TRBD2 identical over 8 bases. The CDR3 sequence is 13 residues long. V lost 1 base and J lost 5; bases outside the gene matches: 1. In germline, CDR1 is LGHNA, CDR2 YSLEER.

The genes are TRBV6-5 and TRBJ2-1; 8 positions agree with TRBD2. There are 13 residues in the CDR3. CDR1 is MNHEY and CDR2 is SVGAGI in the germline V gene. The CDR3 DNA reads TGTGGTTGCGGGAGGAGGTCCTACAATGAGCAGTTCTTC. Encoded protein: CGCGRRSYNEQFF.

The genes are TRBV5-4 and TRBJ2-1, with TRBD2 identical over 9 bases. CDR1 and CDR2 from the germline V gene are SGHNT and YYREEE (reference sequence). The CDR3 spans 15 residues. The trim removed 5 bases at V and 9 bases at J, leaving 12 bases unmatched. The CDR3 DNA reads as TGTGCCAGCAGTCGTAGCGGGAGAGAAGTTCGTGAGCAGTTCTTC. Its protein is CASSRSGREVREQFF.

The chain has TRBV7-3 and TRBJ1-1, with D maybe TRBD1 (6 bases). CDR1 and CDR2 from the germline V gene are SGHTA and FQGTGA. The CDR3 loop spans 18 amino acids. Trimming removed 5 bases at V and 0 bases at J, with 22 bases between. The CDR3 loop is CASSVGRGRRNMNTEAFF. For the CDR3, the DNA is TGTGCCAGCAGCGTGGGGCGGGGGCGCCGAAACATGAACACTGAAGCTTTCTTT. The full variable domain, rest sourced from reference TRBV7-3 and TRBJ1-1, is GAGVSQTPSNKVTEKGKYVELRCDPISGHTALYWYRQSLGQGPEFLIYFQGTGAADDSGLPNDRFFAVRPEGSVSTLKIQRTERGDSAVYLCASSVGRGRRNMNTEAFFGQGTRLTVV.

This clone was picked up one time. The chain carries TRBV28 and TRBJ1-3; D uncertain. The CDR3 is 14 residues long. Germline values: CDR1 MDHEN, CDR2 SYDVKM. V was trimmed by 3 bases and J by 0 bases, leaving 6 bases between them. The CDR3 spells CASSFDTSGNTIYF. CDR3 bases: TGTGCCAGCAGTTTTGACACCTCTGGAAACACCATATATTTT.

The CDR3 coding sequence is TGTGCCAGCAGCACTGGGACAGGGCAAGGCGAAAAACTGTTTTTT. This sequence encodes CASSTGTGQGEKLFF. The chain links TRBV6-5 to TRBJ1-4, with 9 bases that match TRBD1. Germline V CDR1 and CDR2: MNHEY, SVGAGI. The length of the CDR3 is 15 residues. Losses at the gene ends were 6 bases for V and 8 bases for J; bases not matched to a gene: 10.

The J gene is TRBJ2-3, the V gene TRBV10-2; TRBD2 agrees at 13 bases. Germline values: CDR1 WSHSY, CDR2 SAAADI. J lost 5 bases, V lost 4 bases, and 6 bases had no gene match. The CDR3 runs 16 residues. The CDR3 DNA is TGCGCCAGCAGTGGACTAGCGGGAGGTCTGGGAGATACGCAGTATTTT. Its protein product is CASSGLAGGLGDTQYF.

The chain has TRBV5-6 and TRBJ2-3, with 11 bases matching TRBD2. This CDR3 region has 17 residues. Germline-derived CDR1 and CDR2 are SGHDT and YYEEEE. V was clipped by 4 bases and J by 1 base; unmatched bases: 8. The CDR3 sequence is CASSPLVAGGGTDTQYF. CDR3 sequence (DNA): TGTGCCAGCAGCCCACTCGTAGCGGGAGGGGGCACAGATACGCAGTATTTT.

CDR3: CASSLEGTGKTEAFF. The CDR3 coding sequence is TGTGCCAGCAGCTTAGAGGGGACAGGGAAGACTGAAGCTTTCTTT. The V and J genes are TRBV7-9 and TRBJ1-1, with 9 bases aligning to TRBD1. The CDR3 loop spans 15 amino acids. V lost 1 base and J lost 5; bases outside the gene matches: 5. Germline values: CDR1 SEHNR, CDR2 FQNEAQ (reference sequence).

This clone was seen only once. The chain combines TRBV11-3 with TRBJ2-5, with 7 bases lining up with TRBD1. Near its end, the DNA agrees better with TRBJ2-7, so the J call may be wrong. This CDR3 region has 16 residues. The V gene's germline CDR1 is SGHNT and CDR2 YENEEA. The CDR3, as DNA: TGTGCCAGCAGCCATAACCATAGGACAGGACGGCACGAGCAGTACTTC. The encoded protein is CASSHNHRTGRHEQYF.

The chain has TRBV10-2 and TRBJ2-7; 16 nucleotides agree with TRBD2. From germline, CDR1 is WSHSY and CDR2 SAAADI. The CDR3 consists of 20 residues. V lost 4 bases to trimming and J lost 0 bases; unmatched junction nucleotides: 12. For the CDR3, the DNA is TGCGCCAGCAGTGCCGAATCGCCGGGACTAGCGGGAGGGTACTCCTACGAGCAGTACTTC. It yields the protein CASSAESPGLAGGYSYEQYF.